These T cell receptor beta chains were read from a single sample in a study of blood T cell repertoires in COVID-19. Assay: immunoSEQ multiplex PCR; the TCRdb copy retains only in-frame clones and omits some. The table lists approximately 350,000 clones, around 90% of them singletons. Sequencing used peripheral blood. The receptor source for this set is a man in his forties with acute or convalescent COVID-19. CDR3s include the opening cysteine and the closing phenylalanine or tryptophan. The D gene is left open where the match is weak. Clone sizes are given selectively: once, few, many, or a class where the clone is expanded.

TGTGCCAGCAGCCAAGATCGTACACTAGCGGGGGGGAATGAGCAGTTCTTC,CASSQDRTLAGGNEQFF,TRBD2,TRBJ2-1,NA,TRBV4-2
TGCGCCAGCAGCTTGGCGCGGGACAGGGGGCTCAATGAGCAGTTCTTC,CASSLARDRGLNEQFF,TRBD1,TRBJ2-1,NA,TRBV5-1
TGTGCCAGCAGCTTAGTCCTAGTCCCCAATGAGCAGTTCTTC,CASSLVLVPNEQFF,NA,TRBJ2-1,NA,TRBV11-2
TGTGCCAGCAGCTTAAACTTACCGGGACAGGGGAAAGGGACTGAAGCTTTCTTT,CASSLNLPGQGKGTEAFF,TRBD1,TRBJ1-1,NA,TRBV7-6
TGTGCCAGCAACCCAGGGGGTTTGGGCTATGGCTACACCTTC,CASNPGGLGYGYTF,TRBD1,TRBJ1-2,NA,TRBV9
TGTGCCAGCAGCCCAAAGGACAGGGATGATTACACCGGGGAGCTGTTTTTT,CASSPKDRDDYTGELFF,TRBD1,TRBJ2-2,NA,TRBV5-4
TGTGCCAGCAGTTTGAGGGGGTCCAGGGTGATAACTGAAGCTTTCTTT,CASSLRGSRVITEAFF,NA,TRBJ1-1,NA,TRBV28
TGTGCCAGCAGCCTATTACCCCCGGGACTGCTCACAGATACGCAGTATTTT,CASSLLPPGLLTDTQYF,NA,TRBJ2-3,NA,TRBV7-9
TGTGCCAGCAGCAGGGGGAACTATGGCTACACCTTC,CASSRGNYGYTF,NA,TRBJ1-2,NA,TRBV7-3
TGTGCCAGCAGCTTAAGTCTTTCGGACCGGGGGGAAGAAAAACTGTTTTTT,CASSLSLSDRGEEKLFF,NA,TRBJ1-4,NA,TRBV7-9
TGTGCCAGCAGGGCCGCCGGGACAGGGGGCAATCAGCCCCAGCATTTT,CASRAAGTGGNQPQHF,TRBD1,TRBJ1-5,NA,TRBV7-2
TGTGCCAGCAGCTTCGAGGGACAGGGGGCGGCAGATACGCAGTATTTT,CASSFEGQGAADTQYF,TRBD1,TRBJ2-3,once,TRBV7-6
TGTGCCAGCAGCTCATACAACTACAGGGATCGACGAGGCTACACCTTC,CASSSYNYRDRRGYTF,NA,TRBJ1-2,NA,TRBV11-2
TGCGCCAGCAGGCGGGACCTCCTCGACGAGCAGTACTTC,CASRRDLLDEQYF,NA,TRBJ2-7,NA,TRBV5-1
TGTGCCAGTAGTTCCAAGACAGAAGCGAACACCGGGGAGCTGTTTTTT,CASSSKTEANTGELFF,NA,TRBJ2-2,NA,TRBV19
TGTGCCAGCATCACGGTGGACAGCCCCCGGGGGAACACTGAAGCTTTCTTT,CASITVDSPRGNTEAFF,NA,TRBJ1-1,NA,TRBV28
TGTGCCAGCAGTGACAGTTGGAGCAGCAATCAGCCCCAGCATTTT,CASSDSWSSNQPQHF,NA,TRBJ1-5,NA,TRBV2
TGTGCCAGCAGTGCCACACAGGGCTCCTACAATGAGCAGTTCTTC,CASSATQGSYNEQFF,NA,TRBJ2-1,NA,TRBV6-4
TGTGCCAGCAGCTTCCGGGTCGTCACAGATACGCAGTATTTT,CASSFRVVTDTQYF,NA,TRBJ2-3,NA,TRBV7-2
TGTGCCAGCAGACCTGGGAGTACAGATACGCAGTATTTT,CASRPGSTDTQYF,NA,TRBJ2-3,NA,TRBV6-6
TGTGCCAGTAGTATAGCCGGGGGGATCTACAATGAGCAGTTCTTC,CASSIAGGIYNEQFF,TRBD2,TRBJ2-1,NA,TRBV19
TGCAGCGTTCACAGGGGGCGGACTGAAGCTTTCTTT,CSVHRGRTEAFF,TRBD1,TRBJ1-1,NA,TRBV29-1
TGCGCCAGCAGCTTGGGGGCCGGGACAGGATACAATGAGCAGTTCTTC,CASSLGAGTGYNEQFF,TRBD1,TRBJ2-1,NA,TRBV5-1
TGTGCCAGCAGCGAGCTGTCCCGTAGCGAGCAGTACTTC,CASSELSRSEQYF,NA,TRBJ2-7,NA,TRBV11-3
TGTGCCAGCAGCCGGGACAGCTTTGGGTCCTACAATGAGCAGTTCTTC,CASSRDSFGSYNEQFF,TRBD1,TRBJ2-1,NA,TRBV7-8
TGTGCCAGCAGCATAAAGGGGTCGACAGATACGCAGTATTTT,CASSIKGSTDTQYF,NA,TRBJ2-3,once,TRBV9
TGTGCCAGCAGCATAGGGTACGGCACTGAAGCTTTCTTT,CASSIGYGTEAFF,NA,TRBJ1-1,NA,TRBV7-9
TGTGCCAGCAGTTCTAGACAGGGCCAGGGCTACACCTTC,CASSSRQGQGYTF,TRBD1,TRBJ1-2,once,TRBV6-5
TGTGCCAGCAGACCTAGCGGGGGGGCATACAATGAGCAGTTCTTC,CASRPSGGAYNEQFF,TRBD2,TRBJ2-1,NA,TRBV14
TGCAGCGTTGAAACAGGGCGCTCTGGGGCCAACGTCCTGACTTTC,CSVETGRSGANVLTF,NA,TRBJ2-6,NA,TRBV29-1
TGTGCCAGCAGTAAGGGGATCTCAGATACGCAGTATTTT,CASSKGISDTQYF,NA,TRBJ2-3,NA,TRBV28
TGTGCCAGCACGTGGGGCGGTGACACTGAAGCTTTCTTT,CASTWGGDTEAFF,NA,TRBJ1-1,NA,TRBV6-6
TGTGCCAGCAGTGAACGCCCGGGCAGGGCATTGGGTGGCTACACCTTC,CASSERPGRALGGYTF,NA,TRBJ1-2,NA,TRBV6-4
TGCAGCGTCGGAGGGGATACGCAGTATTTT,CSVGGDTQYF,NA,TRBJ2-3,NA,TRBV29-1
TGTGCCAGCAGCCTCCAAGCGGGGGGACCGTCGGCCCAGTACTTC,CASSLQAGGPSAQYF,TRBD2,TRBJ2-5,NA,TRBV3-1/TRBV3-2
TGTGCCAGCAGCCAAAGAGTTGGGACAGGGGGCTCTGGCTACACCTTC,CASSQRVGTGGSGYTF,TRBD1,TRBJ1-2,once,TRBV4-2
TGTGCCAGCAGTCCCCAGGGGTATAGCAATCAGCCCCAGCATTTT,CASSPQGYSNQPQHF,NA,TRBJ1-5,NA,TRBV6-5
TGTGCCAGCAGTTTACACTATGAGCAGTTCTTC,CASSLHYEQFF,NA,TRBJ2-1,NA,TRBV12-3/TRBV12-4
TGTGCCAGCAGCGCCGGGACTCGGGGTCCCTACGAGCAGTACTTC,CASSAGTRGPYEQYF,NA,TRBJ2-7,NA,TRBV6-5
TGTGCCAGCAGTTTCCAGGGGTATAGCAATCAGCCCCAGCATTTT,CASSFQGYSNQPQHF,NA,TRBJ1-5,NA,TRBV5-5
TGTGCCATCAGTCAAACACAGGGGGCAAGGAACACTGAAGCTTTCTTT,CAISQTQGARNTEAFF,TRBD1,TRBJ1-1,NA,TRBV10-3
TGTGCCAGCAGCTTTGACTTATCTGGAAACACCATATATTTT,CASSFDLSGNTIYF,NA,TRBJ1-3,NA,TRBV5-4
TGTGCCAGCGGCGTAGAGTTCCCTCAGACAGGTCAAACGTCCTACGAGCAGTACTTC,CASGVEFPQTGQTSYEQYF,NA,TRBJ2-7,NA,TRBV28
TGTGCCAGCAGTCTATTACCGGGACAGGGGGTGGATGGCTACACCTTC,CASSLLPGQGVDGYTF,TRBD1,TRBJ1-2,NA,TRBV28
TGTGCCAGCAGCTTAGAGGGACTCAGTTCGAACACCGGGGAGCTGTTTTTT,CASSLEGLSSNTGELFF,NA,TRBJ2-2,NA,TRBV7-9
TGTGCCAGCAGTTACCGGCGGAACTATGGCTACACCTTC,CASSYRRNYGYTF,NA,TRBJ1-2,NA,TRBV6-5
TGTGCCAGCAGGGCCACCGGGACAGGGGGTTCCCCCTCCTCTGGAAACACCATATATTTT,CASRATGTGGSPSSGNTIYF,TRBD1,TRBJ1-3,NA,TRBV2
TGTGCCAGCAGCTTGGATCAGGGGCCTAATTCACCCCTCCACTTT,CASSLDQGPNSPLHF,NA,TRBJ1-6,once,TRBV5-4